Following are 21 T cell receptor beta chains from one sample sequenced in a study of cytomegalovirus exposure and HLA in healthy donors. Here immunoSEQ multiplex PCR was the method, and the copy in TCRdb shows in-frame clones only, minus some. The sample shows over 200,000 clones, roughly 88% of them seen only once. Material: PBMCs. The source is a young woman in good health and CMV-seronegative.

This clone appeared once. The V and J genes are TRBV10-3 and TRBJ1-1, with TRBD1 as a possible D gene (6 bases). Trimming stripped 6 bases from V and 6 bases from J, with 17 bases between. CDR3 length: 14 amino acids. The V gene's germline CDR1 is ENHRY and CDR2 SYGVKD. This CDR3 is CAISGGAGRAEAFF. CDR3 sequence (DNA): TGTGCCATCAGCGGGGGGGCCGGGAGGGCTGAAGCTTTCTTT.

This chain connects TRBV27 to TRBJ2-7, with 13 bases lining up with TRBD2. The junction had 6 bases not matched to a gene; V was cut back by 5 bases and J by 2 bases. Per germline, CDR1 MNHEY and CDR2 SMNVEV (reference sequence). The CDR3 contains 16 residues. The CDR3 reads CASSPRGTSGTYEQYF. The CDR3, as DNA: TGTGCCAGCAGTCCTAGAGGGACTAGCGGGACCTACGAGCAGTACTTC.

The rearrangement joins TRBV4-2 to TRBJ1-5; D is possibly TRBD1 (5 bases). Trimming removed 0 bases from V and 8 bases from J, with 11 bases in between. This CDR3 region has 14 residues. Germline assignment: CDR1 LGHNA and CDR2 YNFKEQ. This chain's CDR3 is CASSQDLGDKPQHF. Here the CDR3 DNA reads TGTGCCAGCAGCCAAGATCTAGGGGATAAGCCCCAGCATTTT.

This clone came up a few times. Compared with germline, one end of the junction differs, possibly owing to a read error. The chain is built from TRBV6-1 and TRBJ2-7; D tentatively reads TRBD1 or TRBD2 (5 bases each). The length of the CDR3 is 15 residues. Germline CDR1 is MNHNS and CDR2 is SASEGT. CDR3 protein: CASSEADTGGYEQYF. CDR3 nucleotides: TGTGCCAGCAGCGAAGCGGACACCGGTGGATACGAGCAGTACTTC.

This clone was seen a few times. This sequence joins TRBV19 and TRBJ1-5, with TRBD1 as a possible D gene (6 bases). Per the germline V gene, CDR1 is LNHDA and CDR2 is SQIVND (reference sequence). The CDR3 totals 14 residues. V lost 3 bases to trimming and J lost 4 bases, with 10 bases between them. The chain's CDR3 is CASSMGHTNQPQHF. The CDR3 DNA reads TGTGCCAGTAGTATGGGACACACAAATCAGCCCCAGCATTTT.

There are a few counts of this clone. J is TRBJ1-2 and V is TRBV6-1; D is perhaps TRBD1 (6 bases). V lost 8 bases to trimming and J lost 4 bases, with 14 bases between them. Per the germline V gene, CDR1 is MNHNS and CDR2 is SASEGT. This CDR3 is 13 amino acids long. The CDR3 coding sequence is TGTGCCAGCCGAACACAGGGTACCTATGGCTACACCTTC. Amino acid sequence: CASRTQGTYGYTF.

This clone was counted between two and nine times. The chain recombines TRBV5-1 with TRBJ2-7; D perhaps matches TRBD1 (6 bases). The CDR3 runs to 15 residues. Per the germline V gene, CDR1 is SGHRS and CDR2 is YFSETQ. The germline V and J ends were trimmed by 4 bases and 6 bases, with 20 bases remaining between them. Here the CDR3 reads CASSAGPDSGREQYF. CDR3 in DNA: TGCGCCAGCAGCGCAGGGCCGGACAGTGGCCGCGAGCAGTACTTC.

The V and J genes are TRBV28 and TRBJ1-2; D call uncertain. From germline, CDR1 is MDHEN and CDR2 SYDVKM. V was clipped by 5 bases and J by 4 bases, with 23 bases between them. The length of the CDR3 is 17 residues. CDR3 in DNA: TGTGCCAGCAGTCTTCATACCATGATAAGGAGTGGCTATGGCTACACCTTC. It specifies CASSLHTMIRSGYGYTF.

CDR3 amino acids: CASGKRVAGGRGNEQFF. CDR3 bases: TGTGCCAGCGGAAAGAGGGTAGCGGGAGGGCGGGGCAATGAGCAGTTCTTC. The V call is TRBV2, the J call TRBJ2-1, with 11 bases aligning to TRBD2. The trim removed 8 bases at V and 6 bases at J, leaving 15 bases unmatched. This CDR3 has 17 residues. Germline CDR1 and CDR2: SNHLY and FYNNEI.

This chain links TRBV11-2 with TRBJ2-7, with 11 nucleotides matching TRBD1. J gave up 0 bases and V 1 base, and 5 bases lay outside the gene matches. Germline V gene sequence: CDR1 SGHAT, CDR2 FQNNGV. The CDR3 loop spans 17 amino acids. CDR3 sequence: CASSLGWTGGSSYEQYF. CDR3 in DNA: TGTGCCAGCAGCTTAGGTTGGACAGGGGGCTCCTCCTACGAGCAGTACTTC.

The CDR3 is CASSLIQANTEAFF. As DNA, the CDR3 is TGCGCCAGCAGCTTGATTCAGGCGAACACTGAAGCTTTCTTT. The V call is TRBV5-1, the J call TRBJ1-1, with D unresolved. Trimming left V 1 base short and J 1 base short, with 8 bases between. The germline CDR1 and CDR2 sequences are SGHRS and YFSETQ. The CDR3 sequence is 14 residues long.

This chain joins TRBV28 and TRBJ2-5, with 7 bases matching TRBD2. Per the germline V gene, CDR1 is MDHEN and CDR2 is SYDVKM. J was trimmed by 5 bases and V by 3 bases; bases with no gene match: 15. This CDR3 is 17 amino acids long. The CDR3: CASSFLTTYREAETQYF. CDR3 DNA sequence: TGTGCCAGCAGTTTCCTAACCACATACCGGGAGGCCGAGACCCAGTACTTC.

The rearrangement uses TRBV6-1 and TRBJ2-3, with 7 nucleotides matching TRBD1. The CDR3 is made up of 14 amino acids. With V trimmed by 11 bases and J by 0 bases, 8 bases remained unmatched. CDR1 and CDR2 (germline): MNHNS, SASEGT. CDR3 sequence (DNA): TGTGCCGCGGAACCGGGACAGAGCACAGATACGCAGTATTTT. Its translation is CAAEPGQSTDTQYF.

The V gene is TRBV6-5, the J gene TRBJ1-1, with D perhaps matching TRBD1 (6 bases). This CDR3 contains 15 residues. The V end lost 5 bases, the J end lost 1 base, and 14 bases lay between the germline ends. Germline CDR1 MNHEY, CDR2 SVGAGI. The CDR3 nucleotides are TGTGCCAGCAGTCTTTGGGGGGGCACGAACACTGAAGCTTTCTTT. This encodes CASSLWGGTNTEAFF.

CDR3 protein: CASSGGTAGNTIYF. The CDR3 DNA is TGCGCCAGCAGCGGGGGGACCGCTGGAAACACCATATATTTT. The gene calls are TRBV5-1 and TRBJ1-3, with a possible D match to TRBD1 (5 bases). CDR1 and CDR2 from the germline V gene are SGHRS and YFSETQ. The CDR3 is 14 residues long. V was trimmed by 4 bases and J by 2 bases, leaving 10 bases between them.

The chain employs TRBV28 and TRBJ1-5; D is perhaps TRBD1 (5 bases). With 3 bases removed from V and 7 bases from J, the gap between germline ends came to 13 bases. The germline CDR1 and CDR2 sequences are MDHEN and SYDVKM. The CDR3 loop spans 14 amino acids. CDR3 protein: CASSFATAGQPQHF. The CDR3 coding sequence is TGTGCCAGCAGTTTCGCGACAGCGGGACAGCCCCAGCATTTT.

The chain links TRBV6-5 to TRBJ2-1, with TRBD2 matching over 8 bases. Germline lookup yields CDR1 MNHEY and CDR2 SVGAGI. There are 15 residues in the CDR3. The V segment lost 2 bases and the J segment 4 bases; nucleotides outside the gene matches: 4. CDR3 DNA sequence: TGTGCCAGCAGTTACACCACTAGCGGATACAATGAGCAGTTCTTC. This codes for CASSYTTSGYNEQFF.

In DNA form, the CDR3 reads TGTGCCAGCAGCTTAGGAACGACTTACTATGGCTACACCTTC. Translation: CASSLGTTYYGYTF. V gene TRBV7-2 combines with J gene TRBJ1-2, with D uncertain. CDR1 is SGHTA, CDR2 FQGNSA, per germline. The length of the CDR3 is 14 residues. Trimming cost V 1 base and J 3 bases, with 9 bases left between them.

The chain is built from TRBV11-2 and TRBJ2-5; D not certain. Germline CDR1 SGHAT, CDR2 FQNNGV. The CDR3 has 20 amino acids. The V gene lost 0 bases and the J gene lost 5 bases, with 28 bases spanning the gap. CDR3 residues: CASSLDLSSFYFMRTETQYF. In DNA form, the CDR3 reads TGTGCCAGCAGCTTAGATCTATCTAGTTTTTACTTTATGAGAACCGAGACCCAGTACTTC.

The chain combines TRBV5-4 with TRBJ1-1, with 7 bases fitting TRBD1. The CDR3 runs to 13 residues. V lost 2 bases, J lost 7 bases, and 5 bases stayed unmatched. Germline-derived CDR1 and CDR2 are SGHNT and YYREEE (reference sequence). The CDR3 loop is CASSFGQGVEAFF. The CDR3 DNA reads TGTGCCAGCAGCTTCGGCCAGGGGGTTGAAGCTTTCTTT.

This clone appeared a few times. CDR3 nucleotides: TGTGCCAGCAGCCACTCCTACGAGCAGTACTTC. Translated: CASSHSYEQYF. The chain combines TRBV27 with TRBJ2-7; D gene unclear. The CDR3 is 11 amino acids. V was pared by 6 bases and J by 0 bases, with 3 bases between. The germline CDR1 and CDR2 sequences are MNHEY and SMNVEV (reference sequence).